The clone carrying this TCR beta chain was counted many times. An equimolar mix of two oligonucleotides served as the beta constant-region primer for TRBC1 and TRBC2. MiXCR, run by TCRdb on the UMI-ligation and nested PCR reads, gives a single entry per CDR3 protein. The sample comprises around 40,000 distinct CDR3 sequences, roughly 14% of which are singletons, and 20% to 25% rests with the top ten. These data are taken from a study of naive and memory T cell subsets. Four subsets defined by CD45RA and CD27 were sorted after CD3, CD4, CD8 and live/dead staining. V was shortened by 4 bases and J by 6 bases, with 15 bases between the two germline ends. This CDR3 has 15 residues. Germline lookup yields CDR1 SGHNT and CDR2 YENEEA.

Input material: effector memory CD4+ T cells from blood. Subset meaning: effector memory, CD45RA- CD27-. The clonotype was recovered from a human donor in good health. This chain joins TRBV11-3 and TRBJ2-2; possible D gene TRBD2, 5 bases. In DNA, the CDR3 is TGTGCCAGCAGCTCCTGGGATCAAGCGGCCGGGGAGCTGTTTTTT. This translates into CASSSWDQAAGELFF.